A selection of T cell receptor beta chains follows, all from one sample in a study of T cells after yellow fever vaccination. TCRdb reprocessed the 5' RACE reads with MiXCR, giving one entry per CDR3 protein. The sample lists 450,000 to 650,000 distinct CDR3 sequences; 20% to 25% were seen once. This specimen was PBMCs, taken less than 25 days after the first yellow fever vaccination. The receptor source for this set is a man younger than 35 who received the YFV17D yellow fever vaccine. CDR3s include the opening cysteine and the closing phenylalanine or tryptophan. A D gene is named only where the DNA matches it firmly. Where a row states a size, it is once, few, many or the class of an expanded clone; other rows omit it.

V gene: TRBV5-1; D gene: NA; J gene: TRBJ1-1; clone size: NA; CDR3 protein: CASSGPTFTEAFF; CDR3 DNA: TGCGCCAGCAGCGGCCCGACCTTCACTGAAGCTTTCTTT
V gene: TRBV3-1; D gene: NA; J gene: TRBJ2-5; clone size: few; CDR3 protein: CASSPTGGVQTQYF; CDR3 DNA: TGTGCCAGCAGCCCGACCGGCGGGGTGCAGACCCAGTACTTC
V gene: TRBV2; D gene: NA; J gene: TRBJ1-3; clone size: few; CDR3 protein: CASSEGPHTRGNTIYF; CDR3 DNA: TGTGCCAGCAGTGAAGGACCTCATACGAGGGGAAACACCATATATTTT
V gene: TRBV21-1; D gene: NA; J gene: TRBJ2-5; clone size: NA; CDR3 protein: CASSKRGVGQDGPRETQYF; CDR3 DNA: TGTGCCAGCAGCAAAAGGGGAGTGGGACAGGACGGTCCCAGGGAGACCCAGTACTTC
V gene: TRBV15; D gene: NA; J gene: TRBJ2-1; clone size: NA; CDR3 protein: CATSRTTGYNEQFF; CDR3 DNA: TGTGCCACCAGCCGAACAACAGGGTACAATGAGCAGTTCTTC
V gene: TRBV7-9; D gene: NA; J gene: TRBJ2-7; clone size: NA; CDR3 protein: CASSFPRAGSYEQYF; CDR3 DNA: TGTGCCAGCAGCTTCCCAAGGGCAGGCTCCTACGAGCAGTACTTC
V gene: TRBV7-9; D gene: TRBD1; J gene: TRBJ2-5; clone size: NA; CDR3 protein: CASSYRGLETQYF; CDR3 DNA: TGTGCCAGCAGCTACAGGGGGCTTGAGACCCAGTACTTC
V gene: TRBV11-1; D gene: NA; J gene: TRBJ2-1; clone size: NA; CDR3 protein: CASSLEDSRTDNEQFF; CDR3 DNA: TGTGCCAGCAGCTTAGAGGACAGTCGTACGGACAATGAGCAGTTCTTC
V gene: TRBV2; D gene: TRBD2; J gene: TRBJ2-1; clone size: NA; CDR3 protein: CASERWGGGANEQFF; CDR3 DNA: TGTGCCAGCGAACGATGGGGCGGGGGGGCCAATGAGCAGTTCTTC
V gene: TRBV5-6; D gene: NA; J gene: TRBJ2-2; clone size: NA; CDR3 protein: CASSLDVRAGTGELFF; CDR3 DNA: TGTGCCAGCAGCTTGGACGTCAGGGCGGGCACCGGGGAGCTGTTTTTT
V gene: TRBV5-1; D gene: TRBD2; J gene: TRBJ2-1; clone size: few; CDR3 protein: CASSLWTSGGDNEQFF; CDR3 DNA: TGCGCCAGCAGCTTGTGGACTAGCGGGGGGGACAATGAGCAGTTCTTC
V gene: TRBV12-3/TRBV12-4; D gene: TRBD1; J gene: TRBJ1-5; clone size: NA; CDR3 protein: CASMGLRHRGDNQPQHF; CDR3 DNA: TGTGCCAGCATGGGCCTTAGGCACAGGGGTGACAATCAGCCCCAGCATTTT
V gene: TRBV6-5; D gene: NA; J gene: TRBJ1-1; clone size: few; CDR3 protein: CASSYSLIRATEAFF; CDR3 DNA: TGTGCCAGCAGTTACTCCCTCATAAGGGCCACTGAAGCTTTCTTT
V gene: TRBV12-3/TRBV12-4; D gene: NA; J gene: TRBJ2-5; clone size: NA; CDR3 protein: CASSRGLETQYF; CDR3 DNA: TGTGCCAGCAGTAGGGGTCTTGAGACCCAGTACTTC
V gene: TRBV28; D gene: NA; J gene: TRBJ2-1; clone size: few; CDR3 protein: CASSFPANLWGLNEQFF; CDR3 DNA: TGTGCCAGCAGTTTTCCCGCTAACCTGTGGGGGCTAAATGAGCAGTTCTTC
V gene: TRBV27; D gene: NA; J gene: TRBJ2-3; clone size: NA; CDR3 protein: CASSSPPMGTDTQYF; CDR3 DNA: TGTGCCAGCAGTTCCCCCCCGATGGGTACAGATACGCAGTATTTT
V gene: TRBV7-2; D gene: NA; J gene: TRBJ2-5; clone size: few; CDR3 protein: CASSLGLRQETQYF; CDR3 DNA: TGTGCCAGCAGCTTAGGCCTACGACAAGAGACCCAGTACTTC
V gene: TRBV15; D gene: TRBD2; J gene: TRBJ2-7; clone size: NA; CDR3 protein: CATADLAGPYEQYF; CDR3 DNA: TGTGCCACCGCAGACCTAGCGGGGCCCTACGAGCAGTACTTC
V gene: TRBV4-2; D gene: TRBD2; J gene: TRBJ2-5; clone size: NA; CDR3 protein: CASSPGLAGGLYQETQYF; CDR3 DNA: TGTGCCAGCAGCCCCGGACTAGCGGGGGGGCTGTACCAAGAGACCCAGTACTTC
V gene: TRBV4-1; D gene: TRBD1; J gene: TRBJ1-4; clone size: NA; CDR3 protein: CASSQGTGGNEKLFF; CDR3 DNA: TGCGCCAGCAGCCAGGGGACAGGGGGGAACGAAAAACTGTTTTTT
V gene: TRBV5-5; D gene: NA; J gene: TRBJ2-7; clone size: NA; CDR3 protein: CASSGKVSSYEQYF; CDR3 DNA: TGTGCCAGCAGCGGGAAGGTTAGCTCCTACGAGCAGTACTTC
V gene: TRBV6-1; D gene: TRBD2; J gene: TRBJ2-1; clone size: NA; CDR3 protein: CASSVGLAGYQSSYNEQFF; CDR3 DNA: TGTGCCAGCAGTGTAGGACTAGCGGGTTACCAGAGCTCCTACAATGAGCAGTTCTTC
V gene: TRBV10-3; D gene: TRBD1; J gene: TRBJ1-2; clone size: few; CDR3 protein: CAYSGTDYGYTF; CDR3 DNA: TGTGCCTACTCCGGGACAGACTATGGCTACACCTTC
V gene: TRBV10-1; D gene: NA; J gene: TRBJ1-5; clone size: NA; CDR3 protein: CASSVITAQHF; CDR3 DNA: TGCGCCAGCAGCGTTATTACGGCCCAGCATTTT
V gene: TRBV12-3/TRBV12-4; D gene: NA; J gene: TRBJ2-3; clone size: many; CDR3 protein: CASSRGSTDTQYF; CDR3 DNA: TGTGCCAGCAGTCGGGGGTCCACAGATACGCAGTATTTT
V gene: TRBV5-1; D gene: NA; J gene: TRBJ1-1; clone size: NA; CDR3 protein: CASRQAGNTEAFF; CDR3 DNA: TGCGCCAGCAGGCAGGCAGGGAACACTGAAGCTTTCTTT
V gene: TRBV11-2; D gene: NA; J gene: TRBJ2-1; clone size: few; CDR3 protein: CASSYDPLPGGSF; CDR3 DNA: TGTGCCAGCAGCTATGACCCCCTCCCCGGGGGTTCCTTC
V gene: TRBV7-9; D gene: TRBD1; J gene: TRBJ2-7; clone size: NA; CDR3 protein: CASSLVRSRTGLHEQYF; CDR3 DNA: TGTGCCAGCAGCTTAGTTCGAAGCCGGACAGGGCTACACGAGCAGTACTTC
V gene: TRBV30; D gene: NA; J gene: TRBJ2-3; clone size: NA; CDR3 protein: CAWSVLLDTQYF; CDR3 DNA: TGTGCCTGGAGTGTACTGTTGGATACGCAGTATTTT
V gene: TRBV20-1; D gene: NA; J gene: TRBJ1-4; clone size: NA; CDR3 protein: CSARLPALNEKLFF; CDR3 DNA: TGCAGTGCTAGACTTCCCGCCCTGAATGAAAAACTGTTTTTT
V gene: TRBV6-5; D gene: NA; J gene: TRBJ2-5; clone size: NA; CDR3 protein: CASSSYGWRKTQYF; CDR3 DNA: TGTGCCAGCAGTTCGTACGGATGGAGAAAGACCCAGTACTTC
V gene: TRBV2; D gene: TRBD1; J gene: TRBJ2-1; clone size: NA; CDR3 protein: CASTDRAWNEQFF; CDR3 DNA: TGTGCCAGCACAGACAGGGCGTGGAATGAGCAGTTCTTC
V gene: TRBV4-1; D gene: NA; J gene: TRBJ2-7; clone size: NA; CDR3 protein: CASSQVGTVFGEQYF; CDR3 DNA: TGCGCCAGCAGCCAAGTCGGGACGGTGTTCGGCGAGCAGTACTTC
V gene: TRBV7-9; D gene: NA; J gene: TRBJ2-1; clone size: few; CDR3 protein: CASSLDWGNEQFF; CDR3 DNA: TGTGCCAGCAGCTTAGACTGGGGGAATGAGCAGTTCTTC
V gene: TRBV20-1; D gene: TRBD2; J gene: TRBJ2-7; clone size: few; CDR3 protein: CSARLAGGPRYEQYF; CDR3 DNA: TGCAGTGCGCGACTAGCGGGGGGGCCTCGGTACGAGCAGTACTTC
V gene: TRBV6-2/TRBV6-3; D gene: NA; J gene: TRBJ2-2; clone size: NA; CDR3 protein: CASSLPNWNTGELFF; CDR3 DNA: TGTGCCAGCAGCCTCCCAAATTGGAACACCGGGGAGCTGTTTTTT
V gene: TRBV4-1; D gene: NA; J gene: TRBJ2-3; clone size: NA; CDR3 protein: CASSQGRPSTDTQYF; CDR3 DNA: TGCGCCAGCAGCCAAGGTCGGCCTAGCACAGATACGCAGTATTTT
V gene: TRBV5-4; D gene: TRBD1; J gene: TRBJ1-2; clone size: few; CDR3 protein: CASSLGQGLANYGYTF; CDR3 DNA: TGTGCCAGCAGCCTGGGACAGGGTTTAGCTAACTATGGCTACACCTTC
V gene: TRBV7-8; D gene: TRBD1; J gene: TRBJ2-2; clone size: once; CDR3 protein: CASSPSAQGYTGELFF; CDR3 DNA: TGTGCCAGCAGCCCTTCGGCACAGGGGTACACCGGGGAGCTGTTTTTT
V gene: TRBV7-6; D gene: NA; J gene: TRBJ2-1; clone size: few; CDR3 protein: CASSLVPGGDNEQFF; CDR3 DNA: TGTGCCAGCAGCTTAGTACCGGGCGGGGACAATGAGCAGTTCTTC
V gene: TRBV11-2; D gene: TRBD2; J gene: TRBJ2-1; clone size: NA; CDR3 protein: CASSLLSSGNEQFF; CDR3 DNA: TGTGCCAGCAGCCTACTGTCTAGCGGAAATGAGCAGTTCTTC